This T cell receptor beta chain was observed in a study of shared clonotypes between healthy human individuals. A word on this clone: A read error likely explains this, since a far larger clone differs by one base. In the same sample, other DNA sequences code for this CDR3.

V was clipped by 3 bases and J by 5 bases, with 16 bases between them. Germline loops: CDR1 MNHNS, CDR2 SASEGT. The CDR3 is made up of 15 amino acids. The repertoire was sequenced with immunoSEQ multiplex PCR; TCRdb's copy has only in-frame clones and lacks some. The table shows around 1.1 million clones, with about 84% occurring only once. The J gene is TRBJ1-2, the V gene TRBV6-1; D gene uncertain. This sequence originates from a man younger than 35 in good health. Some clones in this sample may be carry-over from other donors' samples. Sequenced sample: memory CD4+ T cells from PBMCs. Subset specified: CD45RA-negative fraction. CDR3 sequence: CASSEASTGGYGYTF. The CDR3 DNA follows: TGTGCCAGCAGTGAGGCATCGACCGGCGGGTATGGCTACACCTTC.